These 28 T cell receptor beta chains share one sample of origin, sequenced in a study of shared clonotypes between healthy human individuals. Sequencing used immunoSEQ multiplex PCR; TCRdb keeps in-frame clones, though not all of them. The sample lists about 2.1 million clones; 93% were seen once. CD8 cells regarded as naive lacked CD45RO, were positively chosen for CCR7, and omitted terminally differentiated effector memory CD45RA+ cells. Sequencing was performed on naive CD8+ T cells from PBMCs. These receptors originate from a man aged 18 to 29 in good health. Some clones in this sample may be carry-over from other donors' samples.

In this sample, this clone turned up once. Written as DNA, the CDR3 is TGTGCCAGCAGCTTTGGCGGGAGGGCCCGCGAGACCCAGTACTTC. Its translation: CASSFGGRARETQYF. The rearrangement uses TRBV7-8 and TRBJ2-5; 9 bases agree with TRBD2. This CDR3 has 15 residues. Germline V gives CDR1 SGHVS, CDR2 FQNEAQ. With 3 bases clipped from V and 5 bases from J, the junction kept 7 bases outside the gene matches.

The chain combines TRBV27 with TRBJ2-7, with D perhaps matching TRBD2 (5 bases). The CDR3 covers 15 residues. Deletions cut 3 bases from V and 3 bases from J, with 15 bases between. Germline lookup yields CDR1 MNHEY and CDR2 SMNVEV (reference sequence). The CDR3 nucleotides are TGTGCCAGCAGTTTGCGGGCCTCAACCTTCTACGAGCAGTACTTC. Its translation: CASSLRASTFYEQYF.

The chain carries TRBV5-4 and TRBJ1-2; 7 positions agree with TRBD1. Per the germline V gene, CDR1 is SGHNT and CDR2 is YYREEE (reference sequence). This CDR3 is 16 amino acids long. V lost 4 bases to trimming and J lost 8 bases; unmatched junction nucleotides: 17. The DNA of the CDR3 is TGTGCCAGCAGCCCCTCCGTCCGGGACAGAAGAACCGGCTACACCTTC. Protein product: CASSPSVRDRRTGYTF.

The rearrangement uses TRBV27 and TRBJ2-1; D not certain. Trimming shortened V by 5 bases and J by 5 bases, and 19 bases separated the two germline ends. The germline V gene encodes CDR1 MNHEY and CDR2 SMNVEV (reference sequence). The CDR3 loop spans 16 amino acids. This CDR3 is CASSPSAGEVNNEQFF. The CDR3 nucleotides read TGTGCCAGCAGTCCTTCAGCAGGAGAGGTGAACAATGAGCAGTTCTTC.

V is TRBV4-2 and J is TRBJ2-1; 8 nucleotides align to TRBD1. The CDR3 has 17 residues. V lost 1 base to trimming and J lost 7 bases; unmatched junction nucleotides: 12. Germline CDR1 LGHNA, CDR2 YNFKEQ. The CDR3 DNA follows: TGTGCCAGCAGCCAAGTATCGAGGGACAGGCTTTCGAATGAGCAGTTCTTC. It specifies CASSQVSRDRLSNEQFF.

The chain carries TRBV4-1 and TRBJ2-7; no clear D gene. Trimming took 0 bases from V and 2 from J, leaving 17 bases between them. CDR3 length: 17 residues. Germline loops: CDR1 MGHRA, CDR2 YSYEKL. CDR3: CASSQDVLEQLTYEQYF. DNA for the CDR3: TGCGCCAGCAGCCAAGATGTCCTGGAACAGCTTACCTACGAGCAGTACTTC.

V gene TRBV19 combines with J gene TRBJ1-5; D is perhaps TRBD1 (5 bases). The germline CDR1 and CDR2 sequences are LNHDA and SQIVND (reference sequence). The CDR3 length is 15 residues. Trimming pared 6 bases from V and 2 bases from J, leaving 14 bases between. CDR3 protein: CASSQYGGGNQPQHF. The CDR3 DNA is TGTGCCAGTAGCCAATATGGGGGAGGCAATCAGCCCCAGCATTTT.

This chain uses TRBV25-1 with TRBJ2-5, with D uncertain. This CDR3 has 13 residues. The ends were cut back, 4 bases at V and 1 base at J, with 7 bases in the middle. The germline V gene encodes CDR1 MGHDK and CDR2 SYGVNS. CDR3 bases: TGTGCCAGCAGTGGGTCTCTCCAAGAGACCCAGTACTTC. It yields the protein CASSGSLQETQYF.

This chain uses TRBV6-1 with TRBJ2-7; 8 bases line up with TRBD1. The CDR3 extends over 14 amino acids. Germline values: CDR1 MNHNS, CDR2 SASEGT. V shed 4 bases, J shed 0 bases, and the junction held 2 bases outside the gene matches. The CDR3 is CASSARGPSYEQYF. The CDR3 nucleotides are TGTGCCAGCAGTGCCAGGGGGCCCTCCTACGAGCAGTACTTC.

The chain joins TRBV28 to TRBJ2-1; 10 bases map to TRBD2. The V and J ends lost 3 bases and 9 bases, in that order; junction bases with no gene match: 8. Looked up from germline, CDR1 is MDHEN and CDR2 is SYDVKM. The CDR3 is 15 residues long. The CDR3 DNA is TGTGCCAGCAGTTTTGGGCTAGCGGGAGTCGTTGAGCAGTTCTTC. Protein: CASSFGLAGVVEQFF.

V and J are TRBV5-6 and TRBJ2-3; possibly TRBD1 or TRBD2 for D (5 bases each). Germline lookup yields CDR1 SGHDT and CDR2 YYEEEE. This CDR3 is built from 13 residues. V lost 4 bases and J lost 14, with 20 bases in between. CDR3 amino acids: CASSPARDPPRYF. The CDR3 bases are TGTGCCAGCAGCCCTGCCCGGGACCCTCCGAGGTATTTT. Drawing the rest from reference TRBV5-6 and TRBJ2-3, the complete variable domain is DAGVTQSPTHLIKTRGQQVTLRCSPKSGHDTVSWYQQALGQGPQFIFQYYEEEERQRGNFPDRFSGHQFPNYSSELNVNALLLGDSALYLCASSPARDPPRYFGPGTRLTVL.

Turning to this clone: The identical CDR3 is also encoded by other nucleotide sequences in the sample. The CDR3 nucleotides read TGTGCCAGCAGTTTACAAGGGCCATACAATGAGCAGTTCTTC. Translating it yields CASSLQGPYNEQFF. This chain links TRBV27 with TRBJ2-1; D is ambiguous. The V gene's germline CDR1 is MNHEY and CDR2 SMNVEV (reference sequence). This CDR3 has 14 amino acids. Deletions cut 2 bases from V and 4 bases from J, with 9 bases between.

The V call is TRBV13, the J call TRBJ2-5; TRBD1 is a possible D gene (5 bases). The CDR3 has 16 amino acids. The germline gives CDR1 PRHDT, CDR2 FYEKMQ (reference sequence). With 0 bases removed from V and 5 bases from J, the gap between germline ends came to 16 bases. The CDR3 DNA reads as TGTGCCAGCAGCTTAGGGAGACAGAATCTTTTGGAGACCCAGTACTTC. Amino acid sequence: CASSLGRQNLLETQYF.

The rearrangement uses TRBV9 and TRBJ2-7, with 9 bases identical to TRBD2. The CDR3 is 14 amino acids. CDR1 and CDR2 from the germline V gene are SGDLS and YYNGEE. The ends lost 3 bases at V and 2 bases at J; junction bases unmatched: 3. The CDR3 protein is CASSDSGGPYEQYF. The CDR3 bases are TGTGCCAGCAGCGATAGCGGGGGTCCCTACGAGCAGTACTTC.

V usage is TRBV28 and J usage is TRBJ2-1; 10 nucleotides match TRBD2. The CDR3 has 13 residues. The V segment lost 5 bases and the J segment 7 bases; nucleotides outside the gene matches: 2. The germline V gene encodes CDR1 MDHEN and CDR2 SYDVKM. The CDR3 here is CASSGSGRNEQFF. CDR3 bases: TGTGCCAGCAGTGGTAGCGGGAGGAATGAGCAGTTCTTC.

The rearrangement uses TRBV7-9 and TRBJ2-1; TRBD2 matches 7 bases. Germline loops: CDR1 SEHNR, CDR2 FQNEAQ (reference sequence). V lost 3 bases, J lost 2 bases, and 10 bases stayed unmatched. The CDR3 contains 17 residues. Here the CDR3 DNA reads TGTGCCAGCAGCTTTTTTCCGAGCGGGATAACCTACAATGAGCAGTTCTTC. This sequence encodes CASSFFPSGITYNEQFF.

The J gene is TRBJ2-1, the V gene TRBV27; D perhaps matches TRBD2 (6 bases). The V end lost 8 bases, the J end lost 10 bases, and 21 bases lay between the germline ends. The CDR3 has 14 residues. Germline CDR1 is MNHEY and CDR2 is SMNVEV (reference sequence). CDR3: CASGQSRDSLEQFF. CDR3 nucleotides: TGTGCCAGCGGCCAATCACGGGACTCCTTGGAGCAGTTCTTC.

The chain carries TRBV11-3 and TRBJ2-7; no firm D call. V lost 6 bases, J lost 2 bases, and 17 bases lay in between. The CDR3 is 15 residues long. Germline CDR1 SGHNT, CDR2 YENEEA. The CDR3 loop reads CASSSRAVPAYEQYF. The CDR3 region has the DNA TGTGCCAGCAGTTCTAGGGCGGTACCCGCCTACGAGCAGTACTTC.

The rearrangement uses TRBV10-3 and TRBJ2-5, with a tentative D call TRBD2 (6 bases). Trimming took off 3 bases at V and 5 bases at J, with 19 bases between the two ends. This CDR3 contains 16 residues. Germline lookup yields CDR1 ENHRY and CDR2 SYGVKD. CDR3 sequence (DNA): TGTGCCATCAGTGAACCGTCGCGGACTAAAGGGGAGACCCAGTACTTC. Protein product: CAISEPSRTKGETQYF.

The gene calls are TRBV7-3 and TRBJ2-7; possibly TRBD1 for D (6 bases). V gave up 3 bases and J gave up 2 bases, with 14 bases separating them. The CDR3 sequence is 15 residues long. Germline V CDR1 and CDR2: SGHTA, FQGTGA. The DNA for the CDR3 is TGTGCCAGCAGCTTGAGAACAGGGTACCCCTACGAGCAGTACTTC. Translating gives CASSLRTGYPYEQYF.

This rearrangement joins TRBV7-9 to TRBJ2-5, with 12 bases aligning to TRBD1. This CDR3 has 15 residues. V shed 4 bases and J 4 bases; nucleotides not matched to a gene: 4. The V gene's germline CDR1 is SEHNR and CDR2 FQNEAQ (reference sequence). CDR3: CASSSRDRGRETQYF. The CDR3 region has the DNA TGTGCCAGCAGCTCCCGGGACAGGGGGCGAGAGACCCAGTACTTC.

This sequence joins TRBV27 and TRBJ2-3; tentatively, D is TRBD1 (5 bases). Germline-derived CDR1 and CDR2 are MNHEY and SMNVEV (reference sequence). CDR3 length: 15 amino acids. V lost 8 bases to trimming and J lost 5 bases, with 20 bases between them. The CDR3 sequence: CASGHYSTIGDTQYF. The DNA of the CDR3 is TGTGCCAGCGGACACTACAGCACCATCGGAGATACGCAGTATTTT.

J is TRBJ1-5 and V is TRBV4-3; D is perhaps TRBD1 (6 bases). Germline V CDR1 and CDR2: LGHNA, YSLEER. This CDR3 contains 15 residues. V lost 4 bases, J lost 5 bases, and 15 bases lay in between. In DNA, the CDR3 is TGCGCCAGCAGCCCGATGTCGGGGGCAGATCAGCCCCAGCATTTT. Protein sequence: CASSPMSGADQPQHF.

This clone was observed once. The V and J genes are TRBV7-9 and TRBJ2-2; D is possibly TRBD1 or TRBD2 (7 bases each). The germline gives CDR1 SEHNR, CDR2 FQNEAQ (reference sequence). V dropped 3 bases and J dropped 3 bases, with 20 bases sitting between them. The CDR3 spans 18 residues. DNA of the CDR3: TGTGCCAGCAGCTTTCCCGACAGGGAGGGCGTCGACACCGGGGAGCTGTTTTTT. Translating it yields CASSFPDREGVDTGELFF.

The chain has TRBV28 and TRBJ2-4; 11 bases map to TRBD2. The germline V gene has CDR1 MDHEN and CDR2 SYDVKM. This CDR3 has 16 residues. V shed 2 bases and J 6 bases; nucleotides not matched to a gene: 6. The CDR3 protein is CASSLRRTSGGNIQYF. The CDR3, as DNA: TGTGCCAGCAGTTTACGGAGAACTAGCGGGGGAAACATTCAGTACTTC.

The CDR3 is CASSPLGVQETQYF. Written as DNA, the CDR3 is TGTGCCAGCAGTCCCCTCGGAGTACAAGAGACCCAGTACTTC. The chain employs TRBV6-6 and TRBJ2-5, with D uncertain. V was cut by 5 bases and J by 2 bases, with 12 bases left in between. Germline lookup yields CDR1 MNHNY and CDR2 SVGAGI (reference sequence). This CDR3 contains 14 residues.

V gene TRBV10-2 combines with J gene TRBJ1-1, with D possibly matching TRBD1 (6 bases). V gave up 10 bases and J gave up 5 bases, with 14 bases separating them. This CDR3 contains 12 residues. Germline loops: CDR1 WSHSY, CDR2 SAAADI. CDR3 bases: TGCGCCATAGGAACAGGGAGAACTGAAGCTTTCTTT. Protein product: CAIGTGRTEAFF.

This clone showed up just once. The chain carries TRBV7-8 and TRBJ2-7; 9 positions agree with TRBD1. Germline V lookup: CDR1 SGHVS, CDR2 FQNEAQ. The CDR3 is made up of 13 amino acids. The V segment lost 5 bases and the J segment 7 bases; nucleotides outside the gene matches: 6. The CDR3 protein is CASSRDRVREQYF. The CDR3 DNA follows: TGTGCCAGCAGCCGGGACAGGGTTCGAGAGCAGTACTTC. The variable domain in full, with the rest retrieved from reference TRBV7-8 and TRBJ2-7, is GAGVSQSPRYKVAKRGQDVALRCDPISGHVSLFWYQQALGQGPEFLTYFQNEAQLDKSGLPSDRFFAERPEGSVSTLKIQRTQQEDSAVYLCASSRDRVREQYFGPGTRLTVT.